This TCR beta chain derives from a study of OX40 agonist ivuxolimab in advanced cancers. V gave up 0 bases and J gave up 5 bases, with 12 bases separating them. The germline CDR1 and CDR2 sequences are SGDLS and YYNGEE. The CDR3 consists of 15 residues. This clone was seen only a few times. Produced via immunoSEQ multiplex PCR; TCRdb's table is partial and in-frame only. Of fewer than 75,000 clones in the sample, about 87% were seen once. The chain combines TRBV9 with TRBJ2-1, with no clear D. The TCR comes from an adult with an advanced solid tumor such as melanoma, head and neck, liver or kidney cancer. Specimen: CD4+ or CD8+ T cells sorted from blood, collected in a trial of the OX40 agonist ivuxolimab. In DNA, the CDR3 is TGTGCCAGCAGCGTAGAGTATGGACGGAACAATGAGCAGTTCTTC. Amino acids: CASSVEYGRNNEQFF.